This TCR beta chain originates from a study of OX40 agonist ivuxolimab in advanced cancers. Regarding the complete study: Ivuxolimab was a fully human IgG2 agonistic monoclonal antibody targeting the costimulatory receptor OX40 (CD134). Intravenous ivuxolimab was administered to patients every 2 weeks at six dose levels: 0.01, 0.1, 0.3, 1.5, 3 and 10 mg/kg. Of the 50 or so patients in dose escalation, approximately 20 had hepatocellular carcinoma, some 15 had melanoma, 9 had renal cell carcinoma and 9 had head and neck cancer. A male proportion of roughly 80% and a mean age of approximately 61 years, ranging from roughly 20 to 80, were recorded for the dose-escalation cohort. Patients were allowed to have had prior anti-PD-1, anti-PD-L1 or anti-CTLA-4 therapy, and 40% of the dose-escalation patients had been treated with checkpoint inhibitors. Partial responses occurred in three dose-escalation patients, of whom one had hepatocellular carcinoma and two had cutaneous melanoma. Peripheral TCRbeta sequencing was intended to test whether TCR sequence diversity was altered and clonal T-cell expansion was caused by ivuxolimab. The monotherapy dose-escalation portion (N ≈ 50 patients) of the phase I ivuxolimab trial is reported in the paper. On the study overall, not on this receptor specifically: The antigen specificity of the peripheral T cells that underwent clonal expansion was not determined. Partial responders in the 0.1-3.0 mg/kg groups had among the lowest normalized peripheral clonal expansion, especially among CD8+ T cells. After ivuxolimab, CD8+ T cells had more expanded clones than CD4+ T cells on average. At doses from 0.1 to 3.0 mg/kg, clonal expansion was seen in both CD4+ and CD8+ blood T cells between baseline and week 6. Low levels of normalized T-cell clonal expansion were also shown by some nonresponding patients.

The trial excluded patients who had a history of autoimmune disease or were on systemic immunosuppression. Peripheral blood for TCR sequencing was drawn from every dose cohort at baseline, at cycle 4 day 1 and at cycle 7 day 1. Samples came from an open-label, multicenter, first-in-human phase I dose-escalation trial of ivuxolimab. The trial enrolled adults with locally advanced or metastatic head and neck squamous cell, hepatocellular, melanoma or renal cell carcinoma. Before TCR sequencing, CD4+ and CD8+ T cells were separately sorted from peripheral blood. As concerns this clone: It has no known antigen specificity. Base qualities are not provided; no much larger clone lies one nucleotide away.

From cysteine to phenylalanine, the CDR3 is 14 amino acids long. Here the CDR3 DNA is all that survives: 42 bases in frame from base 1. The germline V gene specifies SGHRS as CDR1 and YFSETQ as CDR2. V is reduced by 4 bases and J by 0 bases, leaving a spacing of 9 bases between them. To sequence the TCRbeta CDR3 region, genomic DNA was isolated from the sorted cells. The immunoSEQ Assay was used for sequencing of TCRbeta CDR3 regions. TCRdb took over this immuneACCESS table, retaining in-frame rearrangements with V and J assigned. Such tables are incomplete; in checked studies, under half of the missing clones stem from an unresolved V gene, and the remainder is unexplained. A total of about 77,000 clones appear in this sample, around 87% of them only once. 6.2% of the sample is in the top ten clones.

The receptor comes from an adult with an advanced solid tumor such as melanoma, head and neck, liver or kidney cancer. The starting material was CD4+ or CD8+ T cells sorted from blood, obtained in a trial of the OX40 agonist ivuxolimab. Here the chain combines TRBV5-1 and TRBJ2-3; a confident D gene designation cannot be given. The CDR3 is CASSQTTSTDTQYF. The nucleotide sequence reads TGCGCCAGCAGCCAAACGACTAGCACAGATACGCAGTATTTT.